The present T cell receptor (beta chain) was sequenced within a study of cytomegalovirus exposure and HLA in healthy donors. This clone was detected only once. In the PCR, 60 Vbeta and 13 Jbeta primers were used. The method was immunoSEQ multiplex PCR; TCRdb's version includes in-frame clones alone and lacks a portion of them. The sample lists 70,000 to 75,000 clones, 72% occurring once. V lost 5 bases, J lost 9 bases, and 14 bases lay in between. CDR1 and CDR2 from the germline V gene are SGDLS and YYNGEE. This CDR3 is built from 12 residues. Sequencing used PBMCs. The J gene is TRBJ2-5, the V gene TRBV9, with D perhaps TRBD1 (5 bases). This clonotype was sampled from a woman in her thirties or forties in good health and CMV-seropositive. CDR3 sequence reads: CASSPGGAAQYF. The CDR3, as DNA: TGTGCCAGCAGTCCAGGTGGGGCGGCCCAGTACTTC.